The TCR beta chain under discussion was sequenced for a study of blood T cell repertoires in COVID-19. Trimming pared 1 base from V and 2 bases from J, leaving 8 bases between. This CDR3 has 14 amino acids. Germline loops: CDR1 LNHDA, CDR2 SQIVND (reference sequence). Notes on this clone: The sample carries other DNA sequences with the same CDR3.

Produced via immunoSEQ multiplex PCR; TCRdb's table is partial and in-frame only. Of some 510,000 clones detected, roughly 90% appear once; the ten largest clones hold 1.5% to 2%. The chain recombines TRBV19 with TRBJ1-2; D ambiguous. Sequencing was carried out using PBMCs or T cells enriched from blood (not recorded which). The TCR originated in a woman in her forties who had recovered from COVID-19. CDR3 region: CASSIGSGNYGYTF. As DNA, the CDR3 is TGTGCCAGTAGTATAGGGAGTGGAAACTATGGCTACACCTTC. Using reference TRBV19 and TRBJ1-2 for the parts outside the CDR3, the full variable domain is DGGITQSPKYLFRKEGQNVTLSCEQNLNHDAMYWYRQDPGQGLRLIYYSQIVNDFQKGDIAEGYSVSREKKESFPLTVTSAQKNPTAFYLCASSIGSGNYGYTFGSGTRLTVV.